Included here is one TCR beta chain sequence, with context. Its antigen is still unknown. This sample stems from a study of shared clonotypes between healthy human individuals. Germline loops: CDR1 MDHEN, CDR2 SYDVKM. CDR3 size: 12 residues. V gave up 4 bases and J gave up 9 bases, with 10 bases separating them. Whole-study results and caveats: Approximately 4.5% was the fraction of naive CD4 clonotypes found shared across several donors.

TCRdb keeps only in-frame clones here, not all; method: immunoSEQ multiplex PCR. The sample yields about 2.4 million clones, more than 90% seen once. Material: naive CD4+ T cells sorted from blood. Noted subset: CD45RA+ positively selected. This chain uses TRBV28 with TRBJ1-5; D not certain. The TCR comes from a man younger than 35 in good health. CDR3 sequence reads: CASSYLNRPQHF. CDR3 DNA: TGTGCCAGCAGTTACCTAAATAGGCCCCAGCATTTT.